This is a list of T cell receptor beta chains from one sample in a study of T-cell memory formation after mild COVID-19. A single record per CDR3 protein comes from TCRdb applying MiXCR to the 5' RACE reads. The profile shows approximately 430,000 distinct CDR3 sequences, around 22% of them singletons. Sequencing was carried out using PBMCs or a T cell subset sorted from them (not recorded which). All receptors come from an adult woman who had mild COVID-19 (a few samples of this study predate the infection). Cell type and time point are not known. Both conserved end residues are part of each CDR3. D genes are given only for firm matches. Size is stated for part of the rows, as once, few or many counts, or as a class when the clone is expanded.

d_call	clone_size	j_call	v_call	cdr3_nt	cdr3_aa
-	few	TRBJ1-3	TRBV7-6	TGTGCCAGCAGCGGGAGGTCCATCTCTGGAAACACCATATATTTT	CASSGRSISGNTIYF
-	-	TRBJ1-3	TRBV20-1	TGCAGTGCTAGAGACGTGACTTACTCTGGAAACACCATATATTTT	CSARDVTYSGNTIYF
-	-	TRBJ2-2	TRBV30	TGTGCCTGGAGTGTACAGAGGGGCGGGGAGCTGTTTTTT	CAWSVQRGGELFF
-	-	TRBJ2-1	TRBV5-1	TGCGCCAGCAGCTTGGAACGGGGGAGAAACTACAATGAGCAGTTCTTC	CASSLERGRNYNEQFF
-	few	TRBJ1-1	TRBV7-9	TGTGCCAGCACCCCTAGCGGGACACCGAACACTGAAGCTTTCTTT	CASTPSGTPNTEAFF
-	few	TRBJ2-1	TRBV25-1	TGTGCCAGCCGGGACTGGAACAACAATGAGCAGTTCTTC	CASRDWNNNEQFF
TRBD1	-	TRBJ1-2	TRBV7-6	TGTGCCAGCAGCTTACGACAGGGGGACCAAGACTATGGCTACACCTTC	CASSLRQGDQDYGYTF
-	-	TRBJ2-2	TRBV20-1	TGCAGTGCTAGGTCCGGGGGTGTCACCGGGGAGCTGTTTTTT	CSARSGGVTGELFF
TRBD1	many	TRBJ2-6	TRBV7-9	TGTGCCAGCCCGCTGGTCGGGACAGCCGGGTCCAAGGTGATCTCTGGGGCCAACGTCCTGACTTTC	CASPLVGTAGSKVISGANVLTF
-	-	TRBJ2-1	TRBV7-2	TGTGCCAGCAGTCAACGACAGGACCGCAGTGAGCAGTTCTTC	CASSQRQDRSEQFF
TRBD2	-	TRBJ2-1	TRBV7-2	TGTGCCAGCAGCTTAGCCCCCTCCGGGACTAGCTATGAGCAGTTCTTC	CASSLAPSGTSYEQFF
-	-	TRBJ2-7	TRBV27	TGTGCCAGCAGCCATCCCGTGGGTTCCTTCTACGAGCAGTACTTC	CASSHPVGSFYEQYF
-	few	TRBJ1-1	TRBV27	TGTGCCAGCAGTTTTAGGGGGGCGCGGACTGAAGCTTTCTTT	CASSFRGARTEAFF
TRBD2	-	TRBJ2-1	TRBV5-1	TGCGCCACCACTAGCGGGAGGGCCGATGAGCAGTTCTTC	CATTSGRADEQFF
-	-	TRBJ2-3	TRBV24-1	TGTGCCACCAGTGATTTCAAGGAGGCGAGCGGAGCAGATACGCAGTATTTT	CATSDFKEASGADTQYF
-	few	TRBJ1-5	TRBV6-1	TGTGCAAGCAGTCCCCACATGCAGGCTCCCGATCAGCCCCAGCATTTT	CASSPHMQAPDQPQHF
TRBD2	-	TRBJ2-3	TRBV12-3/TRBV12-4	TGTGCCAGCAGTTTGGGGACTATCTACACAGATACGCAGTATTTT	CASSLGTIYTDTQYF
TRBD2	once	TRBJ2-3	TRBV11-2	TGTGCCAGCAGACCGGGACTAGCGGGACGTAGCACAGATACGCAGTATTTT	CASRPGLAGRSTDTQYF
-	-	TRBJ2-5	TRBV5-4	TGTGCCAGCAGCTTGGATCCTCAGGGGCGGGAGACCCAGTACTTC	CASSLDPQGRETQYF
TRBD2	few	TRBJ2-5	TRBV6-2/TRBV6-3	TGTGCCAGCACTCGGTGGGGGGAGCGGGATGAGACCCAGTACTTC	CASTRWGERDETQYF
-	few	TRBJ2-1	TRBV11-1	TGTGCCAGCAGCCCGTCCAAGGAGTCCTACAATGAGCAGTTCTTC	CASSPSKESYNEQFF
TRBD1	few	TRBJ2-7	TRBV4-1	TGCGCCAGCAGCCAAGATCCCTCGGGACAGGGGGCCTACGAGCAGTACTTC	CASSQDPSGQGAYEQYF
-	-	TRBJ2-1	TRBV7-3	TGTGCCAGCAGCTTAGACTATCCTTACAATGAGCAGTTCTTC	CASSLDYPYNEQFF
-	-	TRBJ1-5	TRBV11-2	TGTGCCAGCAGCTCGACAGGAAATCAGCCCCAGCATTTT	CASSSTGNQPQHF
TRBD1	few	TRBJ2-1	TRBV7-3	TGTGCCAGCAGCTTGGACAGGGAGTCTGAGCAGTTCTTC	CASSLDRESEQFF
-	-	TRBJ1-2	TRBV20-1	TGCAGTGCCGCGTGGACAGTCTCGTATGGCTACACCTTC	CSAAWTVSYGYTF